This entry lists 16 T cell receptor beta chains sequenced from one sample in a study of cytomegalovirus exposure and HLA in healthy donors. Use of 60 Vbeta and 13 Jbeta primers characterized the PCR. The repertoire was sequenced with immunoSEQ multiplex PCR; TCRdb's copy has only in-frame clones and lacks some. The data hold roughly 40,000 clones, with about 47% observed a single time. The sample comprised PBMCs. The receptors here all came from a human donor in good health.

This chain connects TRBV18 to TRBJ1-1; 7 nucleotides line up with TRBD1. Trimming cost V 2 bases and J 6 bases; bases outside gene matches: 9. CDR1 is KGHSH and CDR2 is LQKENI in the germline V gene. The CDR3 contains 15 residues. CDR3 DNA sequence: TGTGCCAGCTCACCAGGGCAGGGGGGAAGGGCTGAAGCTTTCTTT. Translating gives CASSPGQGGRAEAFF.

This clone appeared once. The chain employs TRBV6-5 and TRBJ1-5, with TRBD1 identical over 8 bases. Losses at the gene ends were 6 bases for V and 6 bases for J; bases not matched to a gene: 7. CDR1 and CDR2 (germline): MNHEY, SVGAGI. There are 14 residues in the CDR3. The CDR3 DNA follows: TGTGCCAGCAGCACAGGGGGAAGGGCTCAGCCCCAGCATTTT. Translation: CASSTGGRAQPQHF.

The chain joins TRBV6-6 to TRBJ2-7, with a possible D match to TRBD2 (5 bases). Looked up from germline, CDR1 is MNHNY and CDR2 is SVGAGI (reference sequence). Trimming pared 0 bases from V and 7 bases from J, leaving 13 bases between. The CDR3 is 14 amino acids. The CDR3 here is CASSYSGTSGEQYF. The CDR3 DNA follows: TGTGCCAGCAGTTACTCGGGCACTTCGGGAGAGCAGTACTTC.

This rearrangement joins TRBV10-3 to TRBJ2-5; possibly TRBD1 for D (5 bases). The CDR3 length is 13 residues. The V end lost 6 bases, the J end lost 1 base, and 9 bases lay between the germline ends. CDR1 ENHRY and CDR2 SYGVKD come from the germline V gene. The CDR3 loop reads CAISPTAQETQYF. Written as DNA, the CDR3 is TGTGCCATCAGCCCGACAGCCCAAGAGACCCAGTACTTC.

This clone was observed a few times. This chain connects TRBV6-1 to TRBJ2-1, with 9 bases lining up with TRBD1. This CDR3 has 14 amino acids. The V segment lost 5 bases and the J segment 6 bases; nucleotides outside the gene matches: 5. Germline loops: CDR1 MNHNS, CDR2 SASEGT. The CDR3 DNA reads TGTGCCAGCAGTTTGGGGGACAGGGCCAATGAGCAGTTCTTC. It is translated as CASSLGDRANEQFF.

The chain links TRBV19 to TRBJ1-5, with 9 bases lining up with TRBD1. V gave up 3 bases and J gave up 1 base; unmatched junction bases: 4. This CDR3 is 16 amino acids long. In germline, CDR1 is LNHDA, CDR2 SQIVND (reference sequence). For the CDR3, the DNA is TGTGCCAGTAGTATTCACAGGGGGCGAAGCAATCAGCCCCAGCATTTT. Amino acids: CASSIHRGRSNQPQHF.

This clone was recorded a few times. V is TRBV2 and J is TRBJ1-1, with 7 positions matching TRBD1. V was pared by 4 bases and J by 5 bases, with 4 bases of the junction left unmatched. CDR1 is SNHLY, CDR2 FYNNEI, per germline. This CDR3 spans 13 amino acids. CDR3 protein: CASSGRRGTEAFF. CDR3 nucleotide sequence: TGTGCCAGCAGTGGTCGCAGGGGGACTGAAGCTTTCTTT.

The CDR3 DNA follows: TGTGCCAGCAGCTTGACCGGGACAGGGGGCACTGAAGCTTTCTTT. Protein sequence: CASSLTGTGGTEAFF. V usage is TRBV7-9 and J usage is TRBJ1-1; 11 bases align to TRBD1. Trimming cost V 3 bases and J 4 bases; bases outside gene matches: 4. Germline V lookup: CDR1 SEHNR, CDR2 FQNEAQ (reference sequence). This CDR3 spans 15 amino acids. The full variable domain, completed using reference TRBV7-9 and TRBJ1-1, is DTGVSQNPRHKITKRGQNVTFRCDPISEHNRLYWYRQTLGQGPEFLTYFQNEAQLEKSRLLSDRFSAERPKGSFSTLEIQRTEQGDSAMYLCASSLTGTGGTEAFFGQGTRLTVV.

The rearrangement uses TRBV2 and TRBJ1-1; tentative D call: TRBD1 (5 bases). The CDR3 spans 14 residues. With 6 bases removed from V and 4 bases from J, the gap between germline ends came to 15 bases. From germline, CDR1 is SNHLY and CDR2 FYNNEI. DNA for the CDR3: TGTGCCAGCAGCGGGAGCCGACAGTTCACTGAAGCTTTCTTT. Amino acid sequence: CASSGSRQFTEAFF. Complete variable domain (other parts from reference TRBV2 and TRBJ1-1): EPEVTQTPSHQVTQMGQEVILRCVPISNHLYFYWYRQILGQKVEFLVSFYNNEISEKSEIFDDQFSVERPDGSNFTLKIRSTKLEDSAMYFCASSGSRQFTEAFFGQGTRLTVV.

This clone was seen once. V usage is TRBV9 and J usage is TRBJ2-7, with TRBD2 matching 11 bases. The V segment lost 4 bases and the J segment 3 bases; nucleotides outside the gene matches: 3. CDR1 and CDR2 from the germline V gene are SGDLS and YYNGEE. CDR3 length equals 14 residues. CDR3 sequence reads: CASSPGLADYEQYF. CDR3 in DNA: TGTGCCAGCAGCCCGGGACTAGCGGACTACGAGCAGTACTTC.

The rearrangement links TRBV14 to TRBJ2-1; weak D call: TRBD2 (5 bases). The V gene's germline CDR1 is SGHDN and CDR2 FVKESK. This CDR3 comprises 14 residues. V gave up 4 bases and J gave up 6 bases, with 13 bases separating them. CDR3 loop: CASSRRDFLNEQFF. The CDR3 DNA reads as TGTGCCAGCAGCCGCCGGGATTTCCTCAATGAGCAGTTCTTC. Combining the CDR3 with reference TRBV14 and TRBJ2-1 gives the whole variable domain EAGVTQFPSHSVIEKGQTVTLRCDPISGHDNLYWYRRVMGKEIKFLLHFVKESKQDESGMPNNRFLAERTGGTYSTLKVQPAELEDSGVYFCASSRRDFLNEQFFGPGTRLTVL.

The V gene is TRBV15, the J gene TRBJ1-1, with TRBD1 matching over 9 bases. Germline values: CDR1 LNHNV, CDR2 YYDKDF (reference sequence). CDR3 size: 18 residues. V lost 1 base and J lost 3; bases outside the gene matches: 12. In DNA, the CDR3 is TGTGCCACCAGCAGAGTGCATTGGGACAGGGAGAGGTACACTGAAGCTTTCTTT. Residues: CATSRVHWDRERYTEAFF.

The genes are TRBV5-5 and TRBJ1-4, with D possibly being TRBD1 (6 bases). CDR1 SGHKS and CDR2 YYEKEE come from the germline V gene (reference sequence). The V end was cut by 0 bases, the J end by 4 bases, with 16 bases between. CDR3 length: 17 amino acids. This CDR3 reads CASSLEQGRSLNEKLFF. CDR3 coding DNA: TGTGCCAGCAGCTTGGAACAGGGACGTTCCCTTAATGAAAAACTGTTTTTT.

The rearrangement uses TRBV5-5 and TRBJ1-5; TRBD1 might be the D (6 bases). CDR3 length equals 16 residues. The germline CDR1 and CDR2 sequences are SGHKS and YYEKEE (reference sequence). With 2 bases removed from V and 0 bases from J, the gap between germline ends came to 12 bases. The CDR3 region has the DNA TGTGCCAGCAGCTTACAGGGTTACCCTAGCAATCAGCCCCAGCATTTT. This encodes CASSLQGYPSNQPQHF.

This clone was seen a few times. V gene TRBV7-2 combines with J gene TRBJ2-3; 14 bases fit TRBD2. Trimming removed 4 bases from V and 4 bases from J; junction bases left unmatched: 4. CDR1 SGHTA and CDR2 FQGNSA come from the germline V gene. The CDR3 runs to 16 residues. The DNA of the CDR3 is TGTGCCAGCAGCTACCGACTAGCGGGAGGGGCAGATACGCAGTATTTT. As protein: CASSYRLAGGADTQYF.

This clone was seen a few times. This sequence joins TRBV7-9 and TRBJ1-4, with D maybe TRBD1 (5 bases). Germline-derived CDR1 and CDR2 are SEHNR and FQNEAQ (reference sequence). The CDR3 contains 15 residues. The V gene lost 3 bases and the J gene lost 5 bases, with 13 bases spanning the gap. CDR3 sequence (DNA): TGTGCCAGCAGCTTGGGGCAGACCAACAATGAAAAACTGTTTTTT. Protein sequence: CASSLGQTNNEKLFF.